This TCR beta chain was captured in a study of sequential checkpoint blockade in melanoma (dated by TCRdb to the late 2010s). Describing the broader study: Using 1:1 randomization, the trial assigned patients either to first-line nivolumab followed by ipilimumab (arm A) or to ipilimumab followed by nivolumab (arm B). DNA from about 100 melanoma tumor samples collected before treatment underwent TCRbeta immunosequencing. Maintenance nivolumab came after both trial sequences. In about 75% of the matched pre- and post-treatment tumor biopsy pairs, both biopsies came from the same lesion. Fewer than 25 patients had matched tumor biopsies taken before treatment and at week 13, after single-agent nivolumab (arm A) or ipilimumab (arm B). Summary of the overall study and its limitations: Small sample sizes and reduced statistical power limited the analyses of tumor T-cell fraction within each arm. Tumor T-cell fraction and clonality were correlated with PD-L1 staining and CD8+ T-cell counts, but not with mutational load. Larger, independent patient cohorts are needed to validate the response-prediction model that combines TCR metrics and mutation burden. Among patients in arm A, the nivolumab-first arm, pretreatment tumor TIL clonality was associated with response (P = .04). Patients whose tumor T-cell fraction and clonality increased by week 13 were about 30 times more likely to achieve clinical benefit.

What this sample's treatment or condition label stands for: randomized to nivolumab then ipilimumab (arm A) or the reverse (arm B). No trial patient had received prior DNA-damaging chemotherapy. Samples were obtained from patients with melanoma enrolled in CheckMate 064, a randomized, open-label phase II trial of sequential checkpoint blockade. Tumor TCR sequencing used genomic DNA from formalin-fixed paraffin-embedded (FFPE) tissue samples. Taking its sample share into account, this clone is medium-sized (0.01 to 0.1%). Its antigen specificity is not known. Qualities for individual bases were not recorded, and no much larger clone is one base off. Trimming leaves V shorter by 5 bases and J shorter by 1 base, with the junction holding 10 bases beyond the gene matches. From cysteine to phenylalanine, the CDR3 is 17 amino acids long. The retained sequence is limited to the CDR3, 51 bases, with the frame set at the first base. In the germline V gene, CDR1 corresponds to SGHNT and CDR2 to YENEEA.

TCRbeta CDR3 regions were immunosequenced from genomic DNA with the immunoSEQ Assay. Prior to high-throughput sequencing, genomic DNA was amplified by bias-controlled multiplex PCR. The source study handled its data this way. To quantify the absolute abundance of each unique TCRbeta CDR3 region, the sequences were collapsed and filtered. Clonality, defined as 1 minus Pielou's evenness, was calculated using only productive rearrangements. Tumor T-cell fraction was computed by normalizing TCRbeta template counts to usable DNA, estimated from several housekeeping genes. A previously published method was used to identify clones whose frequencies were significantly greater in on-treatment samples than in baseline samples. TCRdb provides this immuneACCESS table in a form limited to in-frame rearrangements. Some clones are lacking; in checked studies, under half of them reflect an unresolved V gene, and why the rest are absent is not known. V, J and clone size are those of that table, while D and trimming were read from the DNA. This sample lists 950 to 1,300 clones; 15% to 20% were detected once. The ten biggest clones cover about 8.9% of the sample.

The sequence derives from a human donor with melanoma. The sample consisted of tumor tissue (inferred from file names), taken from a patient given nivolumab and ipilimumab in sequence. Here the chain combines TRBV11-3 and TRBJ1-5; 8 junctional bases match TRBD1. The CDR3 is CASSQGGRGQSNQPQHF. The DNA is TGTGCCAGCAGCCAAGGGGGCAGGGGGCAGAGCAATCAGCCCCAGCATTTT.